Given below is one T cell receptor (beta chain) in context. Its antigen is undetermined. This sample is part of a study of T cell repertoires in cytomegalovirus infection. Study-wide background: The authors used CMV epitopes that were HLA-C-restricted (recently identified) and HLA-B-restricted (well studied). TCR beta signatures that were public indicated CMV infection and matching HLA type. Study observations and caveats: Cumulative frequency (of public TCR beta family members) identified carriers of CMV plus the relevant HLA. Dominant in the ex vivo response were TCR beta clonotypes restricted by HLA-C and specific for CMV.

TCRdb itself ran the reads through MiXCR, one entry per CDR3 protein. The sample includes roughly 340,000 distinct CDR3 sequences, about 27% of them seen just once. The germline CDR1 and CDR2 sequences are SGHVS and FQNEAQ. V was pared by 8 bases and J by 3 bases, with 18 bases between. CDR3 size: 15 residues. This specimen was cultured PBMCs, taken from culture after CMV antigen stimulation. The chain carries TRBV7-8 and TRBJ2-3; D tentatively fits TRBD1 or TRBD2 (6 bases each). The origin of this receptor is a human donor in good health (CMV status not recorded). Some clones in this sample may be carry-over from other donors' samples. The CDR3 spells CASGSKGGLTDTQYF. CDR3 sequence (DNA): TGTGCCAGCGGCTCGAAAGGGGGGTTGACAGATACGCAGTATTTT.